The 8 T cell receptor beta chains listed next were all sequenced from one sample in a study of patients and donors after allogeneic stem cell transplantation. TCRdb redid the calling of the RT-PCR reads with MiXCR, one entry per CDR3 protein. The table records about 410,000 distinct CDR3 sequences, about a sixth of them present only once. The sequencing input was blood, either unsorted or a sorted T cell fraction (not recorded which). The origin of the receptors is a human donor who was either an allogeneic HSCT recipient or a stem cell or donor lymphocyte infusion donor (not recorded which). It is not recorded whose cells these are; they may come from a transplant donor.

The gene calls are TRBV9 and TRBJ2-1, with 13 nucleotides matching TRBD2. The junction had 2 bases not matched to a gene; V was cut back by 0 bases and J by 5 bases. The CDR3 is 16 amino acids. Per the germline V gene, CDR1 is SGDLS and CDR2 is YYNGEE. This CDR3 is CASSVVTSGRNNEQFF. Here the CDR3 DNA reads TGTGCCAGCAGCGTAGTGACTAGCGGGAGGAACAATGAGCAGTTCTTC.

This clonotype was detected only a few times. The chain joins TRBV20-1 to TRBJ1-3; no firm D call. The CDR3 loop spans 13 amino acids. V lost 2 bases and J 7 bases, leaving 12 bases between the germline ends. In germline, CDR1 is DFQATT, CDR2 SNEGSKA (reference sequence). CDR3 amino acids: CSARSPVGNTIYF. Written as DNA, the CDR3 is TGCAGTGCTAGAAGCCCAGTAGGGAACACCATATATTTT.

This rearrangement joins TRBV20-1 to TRBJ2-7; TRBD2 is a possible D gene (6 bases). Germline CDR1 and CDR2: DFQATT and SNEGSKA (reference sequence). The V gene lost 3 bases and the J gene lost 9 bases, with 21 bases spanning the gap. CDR3 length: 14 amino acids. DNA of the CDR3: TGCAGTGCTAGCGCTGCGGGACTGCCTAACGGGCAGTACTTC. Translation: CSASAAGLPNGQYF.

The V gene is TRBV21-1, the J gene TRBJ2-1; TRBD2 reflects the table's D call only, with no check against the DNA. TRBV21-1 is designated a pseudogene. This CDR3 comprises 17 residues. The CDR3 bases are TGTGCCAGCAGCAAAACACGAGCGGGAGGCTGGGGGAATGAGCAGTTCTTC. Encoded protein: CASSKTRAGGWGNEQFF.

The chain carries TRBV10-3 and TRBJ1-2; D possibly corresponds to TRBD1 (5 bases). CDR1 is ENHRY and CDR2 is SYGVKD in the germline V gene. V was pared by 4 bases and J by 7 bases, with 16 bases between. The CDR3 runs to 14 residues. CDR3 loop: CAISGGTPVAGYTF. The CDR3 region has the DNA TGTGCCATCAGTGGAGGGACTCCCGTGGCTGGCTACACCTTC.

The chain joins TRBV7-9 to TRBJ2-2; D uncertain. V lost 4 bases to trimming and J lost 8 bases, with 14 bases between them. In germline, CDR1 is SEHNR, CDR2 FQNEAQ (reference sequence). The CDR3 sequence is 14 residues long. The CDR3 spells CASSSTTKTGELFF. The CDR3, as DNA: TGTGCCAGCAGCTCAACCACAAAGACAGGGGAGCTGTTTTTT. The full variable domain, completed using reference TRBV7-9 and TRBJ2-2, is DTGVSQNPRHKITKRGQNVTFRCDPISEHNRLYWYRQTLGQGPEFLTYFQNEAQLEKSRLLSDRFSAERPKGSFSTLEIQRTEQGDSAMYLCASSSTTKTGELFFGEGSRLTVL.

This rearrangement joins TRBV7-9 to TRBJ2-3; 10 bases map to TRBD2. The V and J ends lost 5 bases and 6 bases, in that order; junction bases with no gene match: 2. Per germline, CDR1 SEHNR and CDR2 FQNEAQ (reference sequence). CDR3 length: 13 amino acids. Here the CDR3 reads CASSTTSGDTQYF. CDR3 nucleotide sequence: TGTGCCAGCAGCACGACTAGCGGGGATACGCAGTATTTT.

This clonotype has just a few counts. The V call is TRBV4-1, the J call TRBJ1-1; no clear D. V was shortened by 3 bases and J by 2 bases, with 4 bases between the two germline ends. CDR1 and CDR2 from the germline V gene are MGHRA and YSYEKL. The CDR3 is 12 residues long. CDR3 nucleotides: TGCGCCAGCAGCCATTCAAACACTGAAGCTTTCTTT. This sequence encodes CASSHSNTEAFF.